This TCR beta chain was recovered during a study of T-cell reconstitution after alpha-beta-depleted transplantation in children. Using unique molecular identifiers, the investigators prepared the TCRbeta library. Each CDR3 protein is one row after TCRdb ran MiXCR on the PCR reads. The table has about 240,000 distinct CDR3 sequences, approximately 12% seen once. The V and J ends lost 5 bases and 6 bases respectively, with 17 bases between them. Per the germline V gene, CDR1 is MNHNS and CDR2 is SASEGT. CDR3 length: 15 residues. The chain links TRBV6-1 to TRBJ2-1, with D perhaps being TRBD1 or TRBD2 (5 bases each). The material was PBMCs from the stem cell graft donor, obtained from the stem cell graft. This clonotype was obtained from a human donor who donated a stem cell graft to a child with acute lymphoblastic leukemia. The CDR3 sequence: CASSPAWGNGNEQFF. Written as DNA, the CDR3 is TGTGCCAGCAGTCCTGCTTGGGGGAACGGCAATGAGCAGTTCTTC.